This is a list of T cell receptor beta chains from one sample in a study of blood T cell repertoires in COVID-19. TCRdb's table, derived via immunoSEQ multiplex PCR, lists solely in-frame clones and lacks some. The sample contains approximately 97,000 clones, around four fifths of which appear only once. Sequencing used peripheral blood. Receptors originate from a human donor in a cohort sampled during active COVID-19. CDR3s include the opening cysteine and the closing phenylalanine or tryptophan. Fields, in order: clone size, J gene, V gene, D gene, CDR3 DNA, CDR3 protein. D genes are given only for firm matches. A row's size may be missing; if present it is once, few, many or a size class.

NA	TRBJ1-4	TRBV21-1	NA	TGTGCCAGCAGCAGCGGTTTGTCAGGGGGAGTAACTTCTGAAAAACTGTTTTTT	CASSSGLSGGVTSEKLFF
few	TRBJ1-2	TRBV14	TRBD1	TGTGCCAGCAGCCTCCACAGGGGTTGGAACTATGGCTACACCTTC	CASSLHRGWNYGYTF
NA	TRBJ1-1	TRBV11-3	NA	TGTGCCAGCAGCCCGGGAGCTCCCCGGGGAGCTTTCTTT	CASSPGAPRGAFF
few	TRBJ1-2	TRBV2	NA	TGTGCCAGCACCGGCGGATTATCTAACTATGGCTACACCTTC	CASTGGLSNYGYTF
NA	TRBJ2-7	TRBV5-6	NA	TGTGCCAGCAGTTACAGGGATTACGAGCAGTACTTC	CASSYRDYEQYF
NA	TRBJ1-2	TRBV11-3	NA	TGTGCCAGCACTGACAATTCCTACGGCTATGGCTACACCTTC	CASTDNSYGYGYTF
NA	TRBJ2-3	TRBV11-3	NA	TGTGCCAGCAGCTTAGATCCCGGAGAACACAAGCAGTATTTT	CASSLDPGEHKQYF
NA	TRBJ2-3	TRBV4-3	NA	TGCGCCAGCAGCCAAGCAGGGTGGGCAGATACGCAGTATTTT	CASSQAGWADTQYF
NA	TRBJ2-3	TRBV4-1	NA	TGCGCCAGCACAGGGGTAAGGACAGATACGCAGTATTTT	CASTGVRTDTQYF
NA	TRBJ2-6	TRBV2	NA	TGTGCCAGCAGGTCGGGGGCTGGGGCCAACGTCCTGACTTTC	CASRSGAGANVLTF
NA	TRBJ1-2	TRBV5-1	NA	TGCGCCACCGGGGGAGGGTCCGGAGACGACTATGGCTACACCTTC	CATGGGSGDDYGYTF
NA	TRBJ1-1	TRBV11-3	NA	TGTGCCAGCAGCCCGGGGGGTGTGGACACTGAAGCTTTCTTT	CASSPGGVDTEAFF
NA	TRBJ1-1	TRBV19	NA	TGTGCCAGTAGTTCCAACGGGGACACTGAAGCTTTCTTT	CASSSNGDTEAFF
NA	TRBJ2-2	TRBV5-4	NA	TGTGCCAGCAGCCCGGCAGCGGGGAACACCGGGGAGCTGTTTTTT	CASSPAAGNTGELFF
few	TRBJ1-1	TRBV30	NA	TGTGCCTGGAGTGTTTGGGGCATTGAAGCTTTCTTT	CAWSVWGIEAFF
NA	TRBJ2-3	TRBV11-2	TRBD2	TGTGCCAGCAGCTTACGGGGGGGTCGTTCAGATACGCAGTATTTT	CASSLRGGRSDTQYF
NA	TRBJ1-2	TRBV2	TRBD1	TGTGCCAGCCATAGGACAGGGAGCTATGGCTACACCTTC	CASHRTGSYGYTF
NA	TRBJ1-4	TRBV27	NA	TGTGCCAGCAGTCCCATGGGGGCGAAAGACGAACTGTTTTTT	CASSPMGAKDELFF
NA	TRBJ2-3	TRBV5-6	NA	TGTGCCAGCAGCTTGGGTAGGACAACTAGCACAGATACGCAGTATTTT	CASSLGRTTSTDTQYF
NA	TRBJ1-2	TRBV4-1	TRBD1	TGCGCCAGCAGTCGAGGACAGGGGTATGGCTACACCTTC	CASSRGQGYGYTF
NA	TRBJ1-6	TRBV13	NA	TGTGCCAGCAGTGAGGGGGGGGGTCGAAATTCACCCCTCCACTTT	CASSEGGGRNSPLHF
NA	TRBJ2-1	TRBV9	TRBD1	TGTGCCAGCAGCCGCAGACAGGGGGGATTGGGCAATGAGCAGTTCTTC	CASSRRQGGLGNEQFF
once	TRBJ2-7	TRBV5-1	TRBD1	TGCGCCAGCAGCCTCTACAGGGGGTACGAGCAGTACTTC	CASSLYRGYEQYF
NA	TRBJ1-2	TRBV5-1	NA	TGCGCCAGCAGCATCGAAGGGGCACCGGGTGGCTACACCTTC	CASSIEGAPGGYTF
NA	TRBJ1-4	TRBV19	NA	TGTGCCAGTAGTTATAAGGGGCTGGCGACTAATGAAAAACTGTTTTTT	CASSYKGLATNEKLFF
once	TRBJ1-5	TRBV7-2	NA	TGTGCCAGCAGCCCTTGGGCCTTCCCCCATAGCAATCAGCCCCAGCATTTT	CASSPWAFPHSNQPQHF
NA	TRBJ2-7	TRBV13	NA	TGTGCCAGCAGCTCAGCGCGGGACAGAAACTCCTACGAGCAGTACTTC	CASSSARDRNSYEQYF
few	TRBJ1-1	TRBV7-9	TRBD1	TGTGCCAGCAGGAACGGACAGGGCATACTGAACACTGAAGCTTTCTTT	CASRNGQGILNTEAFF
once	TRBJ1-2	TRBV11-1	NA	TGTGCCAGCAGTCTACTACACCCGCCATGGAGGTATGGCTACACCTTC	CASSLLHPPWRYGYTF
NA	TRBJ1-6	TRBV5-4	NA	TGTGCCAGCAGCTTGGCTGGGGGGTTTTATTCACCCCTCCACTTT	CASSLAGGFYSPLHF
NA	TRBJ1-1	TRBV7-3	NA	TGTGCCAGCAGCCCCAACTATTACACTGAAGCTTTCTTT	CASSPNYYTEAFF
once	TRBJ2-5	TRBV4-1	TRBD1	TGCGCCAGCAGCCGACACAGGGGGCAGGAGACCCAGTACTTC	CASSRHRGQETQYF
NA	TRBJ1-2	TRBV5-1	TRBD1	TGCGCCAGCAGCTTGGACCCCAGGGGGCGAGGTAACTATGGCTACACCTTC	CASSLDPRGRGNYGYTF
NA	TRBJ2-1	TRBV5-1	NA	TGCGCCAGCAGCTTCGGTCAAGATTACAATGAGCAGTTCTTC	CASSFGQDYNEQFF
NA	TRBJ1-2	TRBV5-5	NA	TGTGCCAGCAGCTTGGCCGAGTGGGGGGTTCGAGGCTACACCTTC	CASSLAEWGVRGYTF
NA	TRBJ2-2	TRBV7-3	NA	TGTGCCAGCAGCTCGACCCAGGGGAACACCGGGGAGCTGTTTTTT	CASSSTQGNTGELFF
NA	TRBJ2-6	TRBV18	TRBD1	TGTGCCAGCTCACTCACAGGGGAAGGCTCTGGGGCCAACGTCCTGACTTTC	CASSLTGEGSGANVLTF
NA	TRBJ1-5	TRBV7-9	TRBD1	TGTGCCAGCAGCTTAGGAGGACAGGGTAGCAATCAGCCCCAGCATTTT	CASSLGGQGSNQPQHF
NA	TRBJ1-2	TRBV3-1/TRBV3-2	TRBD1	TGTGCCAGCAGCCAAGACCACAGGGGAGAGCGTGGCTACACCTTC	CASSQDHRGERGYTF
NA	TRBJ1-3	TRBV4-1	NA	TGCGCCAGCAGCCAAGGGGTGGCCCAGGACTATGGAAACACCATATATTTT	CASSQGVAQDYGNTIYF
NA	TRBJ2-2	TRBV18	TRBD2	TGTGCCAGCTCACCAGACCTAGCGGGGTCCGGGGAGCTGTTTTTT	CASSPDLAGSGELFF
few	TRBJ2-7	TRBV4-2	TRBD2	TGTGCCAGCAGCCAAGTCTCCCTAGCGGGGGCCAAAAACTACGAGCAGTACTTC	CASSQVSLAGAKNYEQYF
NA	TRBJ1-6	TRBV6-2/TRBV6-3	NA	TGTGCCAGCAGTTACACGCAGAATTCACCCCTCCACTTT	CASSYTQNSPLHF
NA	TRBJ2-6	TRBV9	NA	TGTGCCAGCAGCGTGCCATGGGAGCCTGGGGCCAACGTCCTGACTTTC	CASSVPWEPGANVLTF
once	TRBJ1-5	TRBV9	NA	TGTGCCAGCAGCGTAGCCGGCCTGGCAGGGCCCCAGCATTTT	CASSVAGLAGPQHF
NA	TRBJ2-5	TRBV11-1	NA	TGTGCCAGCAGCCCCCGCCCTCGGGAGACCCAGTACTTC	CASSPRPRETQYF
NA	TRBJ2-3	TRBV4-1	NA	TGCGCCAGCAGCCAAGCCTACGATGCGGGACCCCCTAGCACAGATACGCAGTATTTT	CASSQAYDAGPPSTDTQYF
NA	TRBJ1-2	TRBV24-1	NA	TGTGCCACCAGTGATGGGAGGGCGGCTAACTATGGCTACACCTTC	CATSDGRAANYGYTF
NA	TRBJ2-7	TRBV7-8	TRBD2	TGTGCCAGCAGCCCGGGACTAGCGGCCTACGAGCAGTACTTC	CASSPGLAAYEQYF
NA	TRBJ1-4	TRBV6-5	TRBD1	TGTGCCAGCAGACCGGGGACAGTAACTAATGAAAAACTGTTTTTT	CASRPGTVTNEKLFF
NA	TRBJ2-7	TRBV27	TRBD1	TGTGCCAGCAGTTTCCTCGGGACAGGGTTTTACGAGCAGTACTTC	CASSFLGTGFYEQYF
NA	TRBJ1-4	TRBV12-3/TRBV12-4	NA	TGTGCCAGCAGTTTATACGACGGGGAAAAACTGTTTTTT	CASSLYDGEKLFF
NA	TRBJ2-5	TRBV6-1	NA	TGTGCCAGCAGTGAAGCGGGGGCCCCGCAAGAGACCCAGTACTTC	CASSEAGAPQETQYF
NA	TRBJ2-1	TRBV11-3	TRBD1	TGTGCCAGCAGCCGGGACAGGGTGTTTGGTGAGCAGTTCTTC	CASSRDRVFGEQFF